Given below is one T cell receptor (beta chain) in context. Its target is unknown. Primers for the PCR totalled 60 Vbeta and 13 Jbeta. Profiled with immunoSEQ multiplex PCR; TCRdb holds only in-frame clones, not every one. In the table there are 60,000 to 75,000 clones, less than 70% of which are singletons. Healthy donors of bone marrow made up the group. Donors were nominally healthy when sampled, though unrecorded immune exposures were likely. The data were obtained in a study of cytomegalovirus exposure and HLA in healthy donors. Regarding the study as a whole: In an earlier analysis, in 620 or so donors, most V segments appeared productive either ~90% or ~30% of the time. Another analysis was done later, and it associated 15,000 or so TCR beta sequences with HLA alleles at 0.05 false discovery rate.

The V gene's germline CDR1 is SGHTA and CDR2 FQGNSA. Trimming removed 5 bases from V and 8 bases from J; junction bases left unmatched: 8. The CDR3 covers 13 residues. The specimen sequenced was PBMCs. This rearrangement joins TRBV7-2 to TRBJ1-1, with 7 bases matching TRBD1. This receptor was identified in a woman aged 45-59 years in good health and CMV-seronegative. As DNA, the CDR3 is TGTGCCAGCAGCCAGTTGGACAGGTCCGAAGCTTTCTTT. Encoded protein: CASSQLDRSEAFF.